The rows below give T cell receptor beta chains drawn from one sample of a study of blood T cell dynamics during melanoma immunotherapy. Only in-frame clones appear in the TCRdb table, and some are missing; sequencing was by immunoSEQ multiplex PCR. The profile shows 10,000 to 13,000 clones, roughly 84% of them singletons. Here the sequenced sample was blood, taken from a patient treated with checkpoint blockade. The source is a human donor with melanoma. CDR3s include the opening cysteine and the closing phenylalanine or tryptophan. A D gene is named only where the DNA matches it firmly.

v_gene	d_gene	j_gene	CDR3aa
TRBV9	NA	TRBJ2-5	CASSVTASSAGETQYF
TRBV19	NA	TRBJ1-2	CASSIRGGSNYGYTF
TRBV7-9	TRBD2	TRBJ2-7	CASSFAGGYEQYF
TRBV30	TRBD2	TRBJ2-7	CATDSGGSYEQYF
TRBV7-8	NA	TRBJ2-7	CASSLEPSSYEQYF
TRBV9	NA	TRBJ2-3	CASSVDVGFTDTQYF
TRBV7-3	TRBD1	TRBJ2-7	CASSPRSGGRGNEQYF
TRBV19	NA	TRBJ1-5	CASSISGEGRYQPQHF
TRBV7-2	TRBD2	TRBJ2-2	CASSPWGGGGELFF
TRBV11-2	NA	TRBJ2-3	CASSLWGPSTDTQYF
TRBV21-1	NA	TRBJ1-1	CASRDLIATIRTEAFF
TRBV6-5	TRBD1	TRBJ2-1	CATTRTGVDEQFF
TRBV4-3	NA	TRBJ2-1	CASSPAGPSYNEQFF
TRBV29-1	NA	TRBJ2-7	CSVVSPSSYEQYF
TRBV14	NA	TRBJ2-7	CASSPEKMGGNEQYF
TRBV5-6	NA	TRBJ2-7	CASSVGHISYEQYF
TRBV19	NA	TRBJ2-7	CASSIAGPRYEQYF
TRBV15	NA	TRBJ1-2	CATSRVNTGDYTF
TRBV9	NA	TRBJ2-1	CASSAGQQRYNEQFF
TRBV9	TRBD2	TRBJ2-3	CASSAGTSGGGSTDTQYF
TRBV4-1	NA	TRBJ2-3	CASATSGASTDTQYF
TRBV18	NA	TRBJ2-3	CASSIFSWVADRTDTQYF
TRBV27	TRBD1	TRBJ1-2	CATGAKTGGRSWGHTF
TRBV30	NA	TRBJ1-4	CAWSVGGPEKLFF
TRBV7-2	TRBD1	TRBJ1-2	CASSPRQGARNGYTF
TRBV5-5	TRBD1	TRBJ1-3	CASSLPQGVSFGNTIYF
TRBV4-3	NA	TRBJ2-5	CASSSRWGETQYF
TRBV6-6	TRBD1	TRBJ2-3	CASTIQGSSTDTQYF
TRBV9	TRBD2	TRBJ2-1	CASSASGGASNEQFF
TRBV9	NA	TRBJ1-2	CASSVDWALTNYGYTF
TRBV5-1	TRBD1	TRBJ2-7	CASGIEGAREQYF
TRBV5-4	NA	TRBJ2-5	CASSLYRGARETQYF
TRBV11-2	NA	TRBJ2-1	CASSLGLAHNEQFF
TRBV15	NA	TRBJ2-3	CATSRDRQYTQYF
TRBV11-1	NA	TRBJ2-2	CASTSSNTGELFF
TRBV5-5	NA	TRBJ1-1	CASSWGQAMNTEAFF
TRBV7-3	NA	TRBJ1-1	CASSVGGGTEAFF
TRBV6-6	TRBD1	TRBJ1-1	CASSYGTAPEAFF
TRBV7-9	NA	TRBJ2-3	CASSHPRRADTQYF
TRBV19	NA	TRBJ1-2	CASSWFEGYTF
TRBV6-6	NA	TRBJ2-7	CASSYGDRSSYEQYF
TRBV7-9	TRBD1	TRBJ1-1	CASSPDRENTEAFF
TRBV6-1	NA	TRBJ1-5	CASSGGSGEGNQPQHF
TRBV7-9	NA	TRBJ1-4	CASSQGSGRPTNEKLFF
TRBV11-3	TRBD1	TRBJ1-1	CASSPQTGRNTEAFF
TRBV7-9	TRBD2	TRBJ2-1	CASSLVGLAVEQFF
TRBV27	NA	TRBJ2-1	CASSLSTPGVYNEQFF